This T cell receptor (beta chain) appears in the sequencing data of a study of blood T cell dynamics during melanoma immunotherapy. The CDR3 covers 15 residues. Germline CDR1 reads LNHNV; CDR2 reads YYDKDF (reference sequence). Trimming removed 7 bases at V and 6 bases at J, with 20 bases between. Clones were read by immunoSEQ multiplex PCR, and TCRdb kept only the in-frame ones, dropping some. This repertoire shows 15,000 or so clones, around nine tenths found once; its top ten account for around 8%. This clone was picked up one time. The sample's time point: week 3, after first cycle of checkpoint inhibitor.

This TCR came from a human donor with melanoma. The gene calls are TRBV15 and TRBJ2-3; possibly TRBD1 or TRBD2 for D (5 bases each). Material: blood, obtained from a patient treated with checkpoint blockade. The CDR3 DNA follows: TGTGCCACCACGACCGGGACCCAAGACGGGGATACGCAGTATTTT. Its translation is CATTTGTQDGDTQYF.